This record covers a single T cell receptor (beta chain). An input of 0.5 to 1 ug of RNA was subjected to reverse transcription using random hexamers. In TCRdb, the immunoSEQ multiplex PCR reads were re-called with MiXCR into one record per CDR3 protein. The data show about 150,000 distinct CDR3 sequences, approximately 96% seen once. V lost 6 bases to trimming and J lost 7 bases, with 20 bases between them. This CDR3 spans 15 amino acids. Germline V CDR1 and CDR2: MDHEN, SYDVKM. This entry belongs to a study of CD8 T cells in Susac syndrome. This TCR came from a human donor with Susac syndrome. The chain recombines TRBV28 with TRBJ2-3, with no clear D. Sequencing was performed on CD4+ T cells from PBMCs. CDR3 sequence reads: CASSPQDRIQHTQYF. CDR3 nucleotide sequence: TGTGCCAGCAGCCCCCAAGATAGGATCCAACATACGCAGTATTTT.